The source of this T cell receptor (beta chain) is a study of T cells in localized non-small cell lung cancer. Study-wide results and caveats: Of the tissues analyzed, uninvolved adjacent lung showed maximal T cell clonality, greater than tumor. The appearance of a median approximately 57 of the top 100 tumor clones was seen in adjacent lung. Higher blood T cell density tracked longer overall survival.

As for this clone: Its antigen is not known.

V was clipped by 4 bases and J by 4 bases; unmatched bases: 5. Germline-derived CDR1 and CDR2 are SGHNT and YYREEE (reference sequence). The CDR3 runs to 14 residues. TCRdb keeps only in-frame clones here, not all; method: immunoSEQ multiplex PCR. This table holds 33,000 or so clones, over 70% found once. The TCR comes from a male donor at least 60 years old with stage III squamous cell lung carcinoma. The rearrangement links TRBV5-4 to TRBJ2-1; 7 positions match TRBD1. Sequences were derived from peripheral blood, sampled before any cancer treatment. CDR3 coding DNA: TGTGCCAGCAGCGCCGGGACAGCATACAATGAGCAGTTCTTC. Protein product: CASSAGTAYNEQFF.